This T cell receptor beta chain was recorded in a study of blood T cell repertoires in COVID-19. Overall study: Samples of COVID-19 (acute and convalescent) were obtained from the United States, Italy and Spain.

This clone was detected once. The ends lost 6 bases at V and 5 bases at J; junction bases unmatched: 8. CDR3 size: 15 residues. CDR1 and CDR2 (germline): MNHEY, SVGAGI. In the source study's methods: Estimation of nucleated cell counts relied on the amplification of reference gene primers. TCRdb's copy holds only in-frame clones and misses some; the assay was immunoSEQ multiplex PCR. V and J calls and clone size are as listed in that table; D and trimming were resolved from the DNA. This sample yields about 270,000 clones, of which under 90% are seen a single time; 8% to 9.5% belongs to the top ten. The sequenced sample consisted of peripheral blood. The chain combines TRBV6-5 with TRBJ1-2, with TRBD1 matching 11 bases. This TCR was sampled from a human donor in a cohort sampled during active COVID-19. The CDR3 reads CASSPGTGGGYGYTF. CDR3 sequence (DNA): TGTGCCAGCAGCCCCGGGACAGGGGGGGGTTATGGCTACACCTTC.